The 2 T cell receptor beta chains presented below share a single source sample, sequenced in a study of beta chain features in type 1 diabetes. Expressed TCRB transcripts were sequenced because the isolated RNA had all been reverse transcribed beforehand. Repertoires were generated with immunoSEQ multiplex PCR, while TCRdb's copy carries only in-frame clones and drops some. The sample contains around 20,000 clones, around 68% of which appear only once. These receptors' antigens are unknown. Study results and limitations: In every one of the four CD4+ subsets, TCRB CDR3s were moderately but significantly shorter in Type 1 diabetes patients.

Sequenced: Tregs from blood. The source of these receptors is a man aged 18 to 29 with type 1 diabetes.

The V call is TRBV29-1, the J call TRBJ2-2; D is possibly TRBD2 (7 bases). Deletions cut 3 bases from V and 4 bases from J, with 12 bases between. CDR3 size: 14 residues. Germline-derived CDR1 and CDR2 are SQVTM and ANQGSEA. In DNA form, the CDR3 reads TGCAGCGTTGAGGGGGGGCTTGGCACCGGGGAGCTGTTTTTT. Its translation is CSVEGGLGTGELFF.

In its sample, this clone was seen once. The V call is TRBV7-2, the J call TRBJ2-1; D remains ambiguous. Looked up from germline, CDR1 is SGHTA and CDR2 is FQGNSA. Between the trimmed V and J ends, which lost 4 bases and 4 bases, there was a span of 17 bases. The CDR3 has 16 residues. The CDR3 nucleotides are TGTGCCAGCAGCTGGGTAGGAGTCCCGGCGTACAATGAGCAGTTCTTC. Translation: CASSWVGVPAYNEQFF.